This T cell receptor beta chain appears in the sequencing data of a study of regulatory and conventional T cells in RAG deficiency. Whole-study findings and limits: RAG-deficient patients showed markedly lower Shannon entropy and higher Simpson indices than control T-cell subsets. Compared with controls, unique Treg TCR beta sequences dropped roughly 100-fold in Omenn syndrome and CID/AS. Shorter CDR3s in all patient subsets; >85% Treg-Tconv overlap in Omenn.

Comment on this clone: Its antigen is unknown.

The assay was immunoSEQ multiplex PCR, and TCRdb's table has in-frame clones only and misses some. The profile shows around 30,000 clones, 75% to 90% of them singletons. In addition, the sample was reused for a study of regulatory T cells. That source notes: The primer mix had 52 TRBV and 13 TRBJ primers. In patients, unique TRB V-J pairs were restricted and V/J usage skewed, especially in Tregs.

Sequencing used CD8+ T cells sorted from blood. This sequence originates from a human donor in good health.

CDR3 sequence: CASSLSSRGEDTQYF. DNA of the CDR3: TGTGCCAGCAGCTTATCGTCGAGGGGGGAAGATACGCAGTATTTT. The chain is built from TRBV13 and TRBJ2-3; the D gene could be TRBD1 or TRBD2 (6 bases each). Germline CDR1 PRHDT, CDR2 FYEKMQ (reference sequence). The CDR3 has 15 residues. V was shortened by 2 bases and J by 5 bases, with 14 bases between the two germline ends.